This T cell receptor (beta chain) emerged from a study of vaccination effects on CD4 cells after COVID-19. There are 16 residues in the CDR3. Germline-derived CDR1 and CDR2 are SNHLY and FYNNEI. V lost 4 bases and J lost 0; bases outside the gene matches: 3. Assay: immunoSEQ multiplex PCR; the TCRdb copy retains only in-frame clones and omits some. Of 35,000 to 40,000 clones in the sample, about 80% were seen once. In this sample, this clone turned up once. As yet, its antigen is unknown. Having been cultured for approximately ten days, the cells underwent CD4+ T cell isolation. The sequenced sample was CD4+ T cells from PBMCs cultured without peptide, obtained before COVID-19 vaccination. V and J are TRBV2 and TRBJ2-2; 9 bases are shared with TRBD2. The clonotype comes from a human donor who received a COVID-19 vaccine. The CDR3 nucleotides read TGTGCCAGCAGTGGGCTAGCGGGGACGAACACCGGGGAGCTGTTTTTT. Residues: CASSGLAGTNTGELFF.